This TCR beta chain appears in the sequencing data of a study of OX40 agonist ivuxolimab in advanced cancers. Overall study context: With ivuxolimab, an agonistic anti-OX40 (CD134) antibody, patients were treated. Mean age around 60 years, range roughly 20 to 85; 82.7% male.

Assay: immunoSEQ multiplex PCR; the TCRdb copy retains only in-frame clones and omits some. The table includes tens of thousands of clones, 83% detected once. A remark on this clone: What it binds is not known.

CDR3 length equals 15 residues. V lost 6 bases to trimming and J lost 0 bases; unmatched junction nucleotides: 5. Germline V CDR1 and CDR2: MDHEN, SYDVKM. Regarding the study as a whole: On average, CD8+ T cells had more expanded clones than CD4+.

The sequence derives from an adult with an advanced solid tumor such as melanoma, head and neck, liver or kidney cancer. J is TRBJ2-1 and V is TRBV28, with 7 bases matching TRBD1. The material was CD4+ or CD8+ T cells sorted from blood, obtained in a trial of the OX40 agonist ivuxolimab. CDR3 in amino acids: CASRAGGNSYNEQFF. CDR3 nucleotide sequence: TGTGCCAGCAGAGCAGGGGGAAACTCCTACAATGAGCAGTTCTTC.